The following is a T cell receptor (beta chain) sequence with its context. Its antigen remains unidentified. Per the germline V gene, CDR1 is LNHDA and CDR2 is SQIVND (reference sequence). This CDR3 spans 15 amino acids. V lost 4 bases and J lost 3, with 13 bases in between. The data were taken from a study of cytomegalovirus exposure and HLA in healthy donors. Study at large: Of the donors genotyped, approximately 400 in all, around 76% fell in the Caucasian-associated ancestry cluster. The study, taken as a whole, reports: Earlier analysis yielded a pattern in which most TCR beta V segments were productive about 87% or about 30% of the time.

Primers for the PCR totalled 60 Vbeta and 13 Jbeta. Using immunoSEQ multiplex PCR, the repertoire was profiled, and TCRdb retains in-frame clones only, with some absent. The data contain 100,000 to 150,000 clones, about 81% of them singletons. The chain has TRBV19 and TRBJ1-5, with D possibly matching TRBD1 (6 bases). The receptor comes from a man aged 35 to 55 in good health and CMV-seronegative. Sequences were obtained from PBMCs. This CDR3 is CASSTGGGPNQPQHF. Written as DNA, the CDR3 is TGTGCCAGTAGTACCGGGGGGGGGCCCAATCAGCCCCAGCATTTT. The entire variable domain, with the rest obtained from reference TRBV19 and TRBJ1-5, is as follows: DGGITQSPKYLFRKEGQNVTLSCEQNLNHDAMYWYRQDPGQGLRLIYYSQIVNDFQKGDIAEGYSVSREKKESFPLTVTSAQKNPTAFYLCASSTGGGPNQPQHFGDGTRLSIL.